The clone carrying this T cell receptor (beta chain) was counted ten times or more. These data are taken from a study of T-cell reconstitution after alpha-beta-depleted transplantation in children. Unique molecular identifiers were used to barcode this TCRbeta library. MiXCR was run by TCRdb on the PCR reads, yielding one entry per CDR3 protein. The sample shows about 980,000 distinct CDR3 sequences, about 30% of them seen only once. The receptor was isolated from a boy in the first two years of life who had a stem cell transplant for SCID, so the T cells may come from the graft donor. The sequencing here drew on PBMCs, mostly from graft donor cells, taken 360 days after TCRalphabeta/CD19-depleted stem cell transplant.

The CDR3 sequence: CASSWGRGQRTFEQYF. CDR3 bases: TGTGCCAGCAGTTGGGGTCGGGGACAGCGGACCTTCGAGCAGTACTTC. The V gene is TRBV2, the J gene TRBJ2-7, with 7 bases fitting TRBD1. There are 16 residues in the CDR3. Germline lookup yields CDR1 SNHLY and CDR2 FYNNEI. The V gene end was trimmed by 5 bases and the J gene end by 6 bases; junction bases not matched to a gene: 16.